This T cell receptor (beta chain) was retrieved from a study of regulatory T cells in long-lasting Graves disease. Time point noted: newly diagnosed GD, antithyroid drugs for less than 3 months. PBMCs were the source of the RNA used for TCR sequencing. Per germline, CDR1 LGHDT and CDR2 YNNKEL (reference sequence). After removal of 5 bases from V and 12 bases from J, the junction contained 8 bases not matched to a gene. This CDR3 contains 14 residues. Library construction for TCR beta used iRepertoire HTBI primers and Arm-PCR of CDR3 regions. One entry per CDR3 protein, called by TCRdb with MiXCR from the multiplex PCR reads. The table has fewer than 650,000 distinct CDR3 sequences, approximately 15% seen once. The data were also submitted as part of a second study, on T cells in Graves' hyperthyroidism and ophthalmopathy. That investigation notes: TCR CDR3 underwent first-round RT-PCR with the HTBI primer set.

This clonotype was obtained from a woman in her 30s with Graves disease. V gene TRBV3-1 combines with J gene TRBJ2-1; 12 nucleotides align to TRBD2. Material: peripheral blood mononuclear cells (PBMCs), obtained at new diagnosis, from a patient treated with antithyroid drugs. The CDR3 protein is CASSLRLAGAPQFF. CDR3 DNA sequence: TGTGCCAGCAGCTTAAGACTAGCGGGGGCCCCGCAGTTCTTC.